This TCR beta chain is from a study of CD8 T cells in ankylosing spondylitis (dated by TCRdb to about 2017). With respect to the entire study: The study profiled T cell receptor beta repertoires in healthy donors and ankylosing spondylitis patients to find disease-linked TCR variants. In total, the full study cohort was made up of some 110 healthy donors and 25 or so ankylosing spondylitis patients. Peripheral blood was sampled, and synovial fluid was additionally collected from ankylosing spondylitis patients.

This clonotype was counted a few times. Its antigen target is currently unknown. No much larger clone exists at a distance of one base, and base qualities are not known. Study-level results and caveats: Some motif variants were previously reported in synovial fluid and blood of reactive arthritis patients, suggesting common disease-initiation mechanisms. A CD8+ phenotype was shown by the disease-linked clones, which were found at relatively low frequencies in peripheral blood. The disease-linked clones were reported to be significantly enriched in matched synovial fluid samples from ankylosing spondylitis patients. A TCR beta motif made up of several highly homologous amino acid variants appeared to be characteristic of blood from ankylosing spondylitis patients.

Sequencing used an Illumina HiSeq 2500. Quantitative 5'-RACE with molecular barcodes was used to prepare TCR beta libraries. The authors' analysis ran thus. A new computational method based on a probabilistic model of VDJ rearrangement was used to identify disease-linked TCR variants. TCRdb reran the public reads through fastp at Q25 and MiXCR, keeping productive beta chains. All rows with the same CDR3 protein become a single entry with the most common DNA and genes. The V and J calls were determined by TCRdb, not by the authors. For this sample the table gives roughly 130,000 distinct CDR3 sequences, of which roughly an eighth were detected only once. Around 3% of the sample is in the top ten clones. The sequencing input was blood, either unsorted or a sorted T cell fraction (not recorded which). The clonotype originates from a female donor with ankylosing spondylitis or in good health (not recorded which).

The sequence in DNA is TGTGCCAGCAGTTTTGCCTGGGGAGCCTACGAGCAGTACTTC. The translation is CASSFAWGAYEQYF. Recombination connected TRBV12-3 or TRBV12-4 to TRBJ2-7, with a tentative D gene TRBD2 over 5 matching bases. Deletion took 3 bases off V and 2 bases off J, with a span of 11 bases between the germline ends. Reading from cysteine to phenylalanine, the CDR3 counts 14 amino acids. The entry retains the CDR3 DNA only, 42 bases that are in frame from base 1.